The next 22 T cell receptor beta chains were all read from a single sample in a study of tumor-infiltrating lymphocytes in primary liver carcinoma. With around 500 ng total RNA as template and a constant-region primer, TCR beta cDNA was made. Slightly modified ARM-PCR served as the procedure for the TCR beta libraries. These libraries came from three rounds of nested multiplex PCR. It was with TRBV1-TRBV30 forward primers and a C-beta reverse primer that the first two PCR rounds were run, at approximately 9 cycles each. Via MiXCR, TCRdb re-called the multiplex PCR reads, giving one row per CDR3 protein. The sample holds approximately 99,000 distinct CDR3 sequences; around three quarters are singletons and the top ten take 9.5%. The roughly 18-34 mg bulk tissue piece was not sorted before simultaneous RNA and DNA extraction. Sample: liver tumor tissue from sampling region 5. Subset indicated: tumor region T5, tumor centre. These receptors all come from a woman aged 55-69 years with primary liver carcinoma and hepatitis B virus infection.

In regard to this clonotype: Sequence at one end of the junction differs from germline and may be a read error. The chain is built from TRBV28 and TRBJ2-5; no clear D gene. CDR3 length: 14 residues. Germline-derived CDR1 and CDR2 are MDHEN and SYDVKM. CDR3 nucleotide sequence: TGTGTCAGCAGTTTAGGTCTCAAGGTAGAGACCCAGTACTTC. Its protein product is CVSSLGLKVETQYF.

As regards this clonotype: Likely a read error: the CDR3 ends without its conserved phenylalanine or tryptophan. This chain joins TRBV2 and TRBJ2-7; maybe TRBD2 (5 bases). V was shortened by 5 bases and J by 2 bases, with 13 bases between the two germline ends. Germline V gene lookup returns CDR1 SNHLY and CDR2 FYNNEI. This CDR3 is built from 14 residues. The CDR3 coding sequence is TGTGCCAGCAGTCGTCCGGACGGGGCCTACGAGCAGTACATC. Translating gives CASSRPDGAYEQYI.

Worth noting for this clonotype: The junction departs from germline at one end; a sequencing error may be responsible. J is TRBJ2-5 and V is TRBV11-2; D is possibly TRBD1 (5 bases). The CDR3 covers 15 residues. CDR1 is SGHAT and CDR2 is FQNNGV in the germline V gene. The CDR3 spells CASRLLTGDGETHYF. In DNA, the CDR3 is TGTGCCAGCAGGTTACTCACAGGTGATGGAGAGACCCATTACTTC.

Many counts were recorded for this clonotype. V gene TRBV6-1 combines with J gene TRBJ2-3; 9 bases align to TRBD2. CDR3 length: 20 amino acids. The V gene's germline CDR1 is MNHNS and CDR2 SASEGT. J lost 2 bases, V lost 4 bases, and 19 bases had no gene match. CDR3 DNA: TGTGCCAGCAGTGGACATAGCGGGAGCTTATCAGGGGCGATCACAGATACGCAGTATTTT. Translated, it gives CASSGHSGSLSGAITDTQYF.

At least ten counts were recorded for this clonotype. The rearrangement uses TRBV29-1 and TRBJ2-4; either TRBD1 or TRBD2 may fit D (5 bases each). Trimming stripped 4 bases from V and 1 base from J, with 8 bases between. CDR1 and CDR2 (germline): SQVTM, ANQGSEA. The CDR3 is made up of 13 amino acids. The chain's CDR3 is CSVVEGAKNIQYF. The CDR3 DNA sequence: TGCAGCGTTGTAGAGGGGGCCAAAAACATTCAGTACTTC.

Note on this clonotype: At one boundary the junction diverges from the germline segment, which might be a read error. The rearrangement joins TRBV7-8 to TRBJ2-2, with D possibly TRBD2 on 5 matching bases. Germline V CDR1 and CDR2: SGHVS, FQNEAQ. The CDR3 is 16 amino acids. The CDR3 reads CANSSVRRTNTGELVF. The DNA of the CDR3 is TGTGCCAACAGCTCCGTCCGACGGACGAACACCGGGGAGCTGGTTTTT.

V is TRBV11-1 and J is TRBJ2-3, with D unresolved. Trimming stripped 2 bases from V and 3 bases from J, with 24 bases between. The CDR3 loop spans 19 amino acids. Germline CDR1 SGHAT, CDR2 FQDESV (reference sequence). The CDR3 is CASSLRIPTSVRATDTQYF. In nucleotides, the CDR3 is TGTGCCAGCAGCTTAAGGATCCCTACCAGCGTGAGAGCGACAGATACGCAGTATTTT.

This clonotype showed up just a few times. This sequence may be a read error, since a much larger clone differs from it by one base. The V and J genes are TRBV12-3 or TRBV12-4 and TRBJ2-3, with TRBD2 as a possible D gene (6 bases). V was clipped by 3 bases and J by 11 bases, with 21 bases between them. This CDR3 region has 15 residues. In DNA form, the CDR3 reads TGTGCCAGCAGTTTCTTTGGGACTGATAACGGCGAGCAGTATTTT. Amino acids: CASSFFGTDNGEQYF.

The chain combines TRBV10-3 with TRBJ2-7, with D hard to call. V shed 4 bases and J shed 13 bases, with 17 bases lying between them. The germline CDR1 and CDR2 sequences are ENHRY and SYGVKD. The CDR3 loop spans 12 amino acids. The CDR3 DNA reads TGTGCCATCAGTGGCCCGACTGCGCTCCAATACTTC. This translates into CAISGPTALQYF.

V is TRBV11-3 and J is TRBJ2-1; 9 bases map to TRBD1. Germline V gene sequence: CDR1 SGHNT, CDR2 YENEEA. CDR3 length: 14 residues. This chain's CDR3 is CASGTRDRVYEQFF. The CDR3 DNA reads as TGTGCTAGCGGCACTCGGGACAGGGTATACGAGCAGTTCTTC.

Turning to this clonotype: The CDR3 does not close with the conserved phenylalanine or tryptophan, likely indicating a read error. The chain employs TRBV29-1 and TRBJ1-1; weak D call: TRBD1 (5 bases). Germline assignment: CDR1 SQVTM and CDR2 ANQGSEA. V dropped 4 bases and J dropped 6 bases, with 6 bases sitting between them. The CDR3 has 10 amino acids. The CDR3 DNA sequence: TGCAGCGTTGCGACAGCTGAAGCTTTCATT. This encodes CSVATAEAFI.

The rearrangement uses TRBV6-1 and TRBJ2-7; 9 nucleotides line up with TRBD2. V trimming: 3 bases; J trimming: 2 bases; junction bases outside the gene matches: 17. Germline V lookup: CDR1 MNHNS, CDR2 SASEGT. This CDR3 has 19 residues. The CDR3 DNA reads as TGTGCCAGCAGTGACAGGCAGGGGTCGGCAAGCGGGAGGACCTACGAGCAGTACTTC. Amino acid sequence: CASSDRQGSASGRTYEQYF.

The rearrangement links TRBV7-9 to TRBJ2-2; D is possibly TRBD1 (5 bases). Deletions cut 8 bases from V and 4 bases from J, with 11 bases between. Germline V gene sequence: CDR1 SEHNR, CDR2 FQNEAQ (reference sequence). This CDR3 has 13 amino acids. CDR3 DNA sequence: TGTGCCAGCGGGGCAGGGCGCACCGGGGAGCTGTTTTTT. It yields the protein CASGAGRTGELFF.

V gene TRBV5-1 combines with J gene TRBJ2-7; D possibly matches TRBD1 or TRBD2 (5 bases each). The CDR3 contains 12 residues. In germline, CDR1 is SGHRS, CDR2 YFSETQ. Trimming shortened V by 10 bases and J by 3 bases, and 14 bases separated the two germline ends. The CDR3 sequence is CAGRDGFYEQYF. Written as DNA, the CDR3 is TGCGCCGGCCGGGACGGGTTCTACGAGCAGTACTTC.

Many counts were recorded for this clonotype. The genes are TRBV28 and TRBJ2-1; no reliable D call. CDR1 is MDHEN and CDR2 is SYDVKM in the germline V gene. CDR3 length: 12 residues. The V gene lost 3 bases and the J gene lost 7 bases, with 7 bases spanning the gap. This CDR3 is CASSLVENEQFF. In DNA form, the CDR3 reads TGTGCCAGCAGTTTGGTAGAGAATGAGCAGTTCTTC.

Concerning this clonotype itself: A read error may account for a junction end that differs from germline. The genes are TRBV5-4 and TRBJ2-1, with 9 bases matching TRBD2. This CDR3 comprises 16 residues. Germline V gene data show CDR1 as SGHNT and CDR2 as YYREEE (reference sequence). The chain's CDR3 is CVSSLKLAGGYNEQFF. The CDR3 nucleotides read TGTGTCAGCAGCCTGAAGCTGGCGGGAGGGTACAATGAGCAGTTCTTC.

A single count supports this clonotype. As the CDR3 is not closed by the conserved phenylalanine or tryptophan, this likely results from a read error. This CDR3 reads CASSQDLGGSSYDEQFI. The DNA of the CDR3 is TGCGCCAGCAGCCAAGATTTAGGCGGAAGCTCCTACGATGAGCAGTTCATC. V is TRBV4-1 and J is TRBJ2-1, with D unresolved. This CDR3 region has 17 residues. CDR1 is MGHRA, CDR2 YSYEKL, per germline.

This clonotype was counted many times. The chain carries TRBV5-6 and TRBJ1-5; D gene ambiguous. CDR3 length: 17 residues. The V end lost 1 base, the J end lost 3 bases, and 17 bases lay between the germline ends. Germline V gives CDR1 SGHDT, CDR2 YYEEEE. The DNA of the CDR3 is TGTGCCAGCAGCTTGTGGAGAGGGCCTCAACCCAATCAGCCCCAGCATTTT. Its protein product is CASSLWRGPQPNQPQHF.

This clonotype was found a few times. The genes are TRBV7-9 and TRBJ2-7; the D call may be TRBD1 or TRBD2 (6 bases each). Germline assignment: CDR1 SEHNR and CDR2 FQNEAQ (reference sequence). V was pared by 3 bases and J by 2 bases, with 14 bases between. The CDR3 extends over 15 amino acids. CDR3 in DNA: TGTGCCAGCAGCTTCCGTGCGGGGACAACCTACGAGCAGTACTTC. It codes for CASSFRAGTTYEQYF.

This clonotype showed up many times. The chain uses TRBV12-5 and TRBJ2-1; 7 bases agree with TRBD1. V lost 3 bases and J lost 12; bases outside the gene matches: 8. This CDR3 is 13 amino acids long. Germline values: CDR1 LGHNT, CDR2 FRNRAP. CDR3 region: CASGFPGQARQFF. The CDR3 region has the DNA TGTGCTAGTGGTTTCCCTGGACAGGCCCGGCAGTTCTTC.

About this clonotype itself: A junction end diverges from the germline sequence, so it may reflect a read error. This chain uses TRBV11-2 with TRBJ1-3; 7 bases map to TRBD1. The CDR3 spans 16 residues. Germline values: CDR1 SGHAT, CDR2 FQNNGV. The CDR3 region is CVSSNDRATPGNTIYF. DNA for the CDR3: TGTGTCAGCAGCAACGACAGGGCAACTCCTGGAAACACCATATATTTT.

The chain couples TRBV12-3 or TRBV12-4 to TRBJ2-3; 10 bases agree with TRBD2. This CDR3 comprises 19 residues. V dropped 3 bases and J dropped 2; count of bases not matched to a gene: 14. CDR3 amino acids: CASSLGRLAGVFITDTQYF. The CDR3 DNA is TGTGCCAGCAGTTTGGGTCGGCTAGCGGGAGTGTTTATCACAGATACGCAGTATTTT.